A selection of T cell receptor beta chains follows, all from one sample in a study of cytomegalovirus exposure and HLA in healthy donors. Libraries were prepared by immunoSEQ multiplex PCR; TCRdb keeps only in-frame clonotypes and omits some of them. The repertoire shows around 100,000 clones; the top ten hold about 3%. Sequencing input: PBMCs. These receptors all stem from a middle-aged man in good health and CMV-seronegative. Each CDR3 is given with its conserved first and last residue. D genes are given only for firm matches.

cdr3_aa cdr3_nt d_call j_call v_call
CASSPGDVDSPLHF TGCGCCAGCAGCCCAGGGGATGTAGACTCACCCCTCCACTTT NA TRBJ1-6 TRBV4-3
CASSAHPSLDYEQYF TGTGCCAGCAGCGCCCATCCGTCCCTAGACTACGAGCAGTACTTC NA TRBJ2-7 TRBV11-2
CASVRSGSNQPQHF TGTGCCAGCGTGAGGTCGGGGAGCAATCAGCCCCAGCATTTT NA TRBJ1-5 TRBV6-1
CASSPAIAEAFF TGTGCCAGCTCACCAGCGATCGCTGAAGCTTTCTTT NA TRBJ1-1 TRBV18
CASTHRVNTEAFF TGTGCCTCTACGCACCGGGTTAACACTGAAGCTTTCTTT NA TRBJ1-1 TRBV19
CASRRGLGSTNEKLFF TGTGCCAGTAGAAGGGGGCTTGGATCGACTAATGAAAAACTGTTTTTT TRBD1 TRBJ1-4 TRBV19
CASSPFAGKRGGHGELFF TGTGCCAGTAGTCCCTTCGCCGGAAAGAGGGGAGGGCACGGGGAGCTGTTTTTT TRBD2 TRBJ2-2 TRBV19
CASNHGDRGRETQYF TGTGCCAGCAACCATGGGGACAGGGGCCGGGAGACCCAGTACTTC TRBD1 TRBJ2-5 TRBV5-5
CASSRPGTGNDEQYF TGTGCCAGCAGTCGCCCCGGGACAGGGAACGACGAGCAGTACTTC TRBD1 TRBJ2-7 TRBV27
CASSQEGGPFGTQYF TGCGCCAGCAGCCAAGAGGGGGGACCTTTTGGTACGCAGTATTTT NA TRBJ2-3 TRBV4-1
CASSLSVMNTEAFF TGTGCCAGCAGCTTATCCGTAATGAACACTGAAGCTTTCTTT NA TRBJ1-1 TRBV7-9
CASSQIYEQYF TGTGCCAGCAGTCAGATCTACGAGCAGTACTTC NA TRBJ2-7 TRBV28
CASGNRDTGELFF TGTGCTAGTGGAAACAGAGACACCGGGGAGCTGTTTTTT NA TRBJ2-2 TRBV12-5
CASSSQTGFTEAFF TGTGCCAGCAGCTCTCAAACAGGGTTCACTGAAGCTTTCTTT NA TRBJ1-1 TRBV7-2
CSVSNRGQAFF TGCAGCGTCTCTAACAGGGGCCAAGCTTTCTTT TRBD1 TRBJ1-1 TRBV29-1
CASRMGPGSGTEAFF TGTGCCAGTAGGATGGGTCCGGGGAGCGGCACTGAAGCTTTCTTT NA TRBJ1-1 TRBV19
CASSTTLGLAGDEQFF TGTGCCAGTAGTACTACCTTGGGACTAGCGGGGGATGAGCAGTTCTTC TRBD2 TRBJ2-1 TRBV19
CASSLLRGVGEQYF TGTGCCAGCAGCTTATTACGGGGGGTGGGAGAGCAGTACTTC TRBD2 TRBJ2-7 TRBV7-8
CASSQRLAGGFNEQFF TGTGCCAGCAGCCAGAGACTAGCGGGAGGTTTCAATGAGCAGTTCTTC TRBD2 TRBJ2-1 TRBV9
CASSTTGGSGQPQHF TGTGCCAGTAGTACCACAGGGGGTTCAGGTCAGCCCCAGCATTTT TRBD1 TRBJ1-5 TRBV19
CASGMDRASGELFF TGTGCCAGCGGAATGGACAGGGCAAGCGGGGAGCTGTTTTTT TRBD1 TRBJ2-2 TRBV6-5
CASSPGTGPPGEKLFF TGTGCCAGCAGCCCCGGGACAGGCCCCCCGGGGGAAAAACTGTTTTTT TRBD1 TRBJ1-4 TRBV27
CASSPADRYNSPLHF TGTGCCAGCAGTCCAGCGGACAGATATAATTCACCCCTCCACTTT NA TRBJ1-6 TRBV6-6
CSVGVQGHEQYF TGCAGCGTTGGTGTCCAGGGCCACGAGCAGTACTTC NA TRBJ2-7 TRBV29-1
CATSWDRTYEQYF TGTGCCACCAGCTGGGACAGGACCTACGAGCAGTACTTC TRBD1 TRBJ2-7 TRBV15
CASSLGGGESSYEQYF TGCGCCAGCAGCTTGGGAGGAGGCGAGAGCTCCTACGAGCAGTACTTC NA TRBJ2-7 TRBV5-1
CASSPDKVQPQHF TGTGCCAGCAGCCCGGACAAAGTTCAGCCCCAGCATTTT NA TRBJ1-5 TRBV7-2
CASSPRDRAYEQYF TGTGCCAGCAGCCCCCGGGACAGAGCCTACGAGCAGTACTTC TRBD1 TRBJ2-7 TRBV7-9
CASSVGDRVVIGELFF TGTGCCAGCAGCGTAGGGGACAGGGTTGTTATCGGGGAGCTGTTTTTT TRBD1 TRBJ2-2 TRBV9
CASSKVGQGAREQYF NA NA TRBJ2-7 TRBV21-1
CASSPGTEYNEQFF TGCGCCAGCAGCCCCGGGACAGAGTACAATGAGCAGTTCTTC TRBD1 TRBJ2-1 TRBV5-1
CASSHYSGRNTGELFF TGTGCCAGCAGCCACTATAGCGGCAGGAACACCGGGGAGCTGTTTTTT NA TRBJ2-2 TRBV11-2
CASLTGDSGNTIYF TGTGCCTCCCTAACAGGGGACTCTGGAAACACCATATATTTT TRBD1 TRBJ1-3 TRBV30
CASSGRRMLGEKLFF TGTGCCAGCAGCGGGCGACGGATGCTGGGTGAAAAACTGTTTTTT NA TRBJ1-4 TRBV7-8
CASSGGGYTEAFF TGTGCCAGCAGCGGGGGGGGGTACACTGAAGCTTTCTTT NA TRBJ1-1 TRBV28
CASSRLAFTDTQYF TGTGCCAGCAGTCGTCTAGCTTTCACAGATACGCAGTATTTT NA TRBJ2-3 TRBV27
CASSLDRRGNEAFF TGTGCCAGCAGCTTGGACAGGCGAGGTAATGAAGCTTTCTTT NA TRBJ1-1 TRBV5-4
CAWSTGRNQPQHF TGTGCCTGGAGTACAGGGCGCAATCAGCCCCAGCATTTT NA TRBJ1-5 TRBV30
CSVEDPYGSSYNEQFF TGCAGCGTTGAAGATCCCTACGGGAGCTCCTACAATGAGCAGTTCTTC NA TRBJ2-1 TRBV29-1
CASSRQGTYEQYF TGTGCCAGCAGTCGACAGGGAACCTACGAGCAGTACTTC TRBD1 TRBJ2-7 TRBV28
CASSPDRGTEAFF TGCGCCAGCAGCCCGGACAGGGGCACTGAAGCTTTCTTT TRBD1 TRBJ1-1 TRBV5-1
CASRDSGGETQYF TGCGCCAGCAGGGATAGCGGTGGAGAGACCCAGTACTTC NA TRBJ2-5 TRBV10-2
CASSLLAGGTEAFF TGTGCCAGCAGTTTATTGGCCGGGGGCACTGAAGCTTTCTTT NA TRBJ1-1 TRBV7-9
CASSLGSGTSSYEQYF TGTGCCAGCAGCTTGGGTAGCGGGACCAGCTCCTACGAGCAGTACTTC TRBD2 TRBJ2-7 TRBV11-2
CASTAVGLSNQPQHF TGTGCCAGTACCGCTGTGGGCCTAAGCAATCAGCCCCAGCATTTT NA TRBJ1-5 TRBV19
CASSRTGQLYEQYF TGTGCCAGCAGTAGAACGGGACAGCTCTACGAGCAGTACTTC TRBD1 TRBJ2-7 TRBV6-5
CASSSTGEHYGYTF TGTGCCAGCAGTTCAACAGGGGAGCACTATGGCTACACCTTC TRBD1 TRBJ1-2 TRBV27
CASSPSGATGELFF TGTGCCAGCTCACCATCAGGGGCCACCGGGGAGCTGTTTTTT NA TRBJ2-2 TRBV18
CASSMVLRANTEAFF TGTGCCAGTAGTATGGTTCTCAGGGCGAACACTGAAGCTTTCTTT NA TRBJ1-1 TRBV19
CASRMVGASYEQYF TGTGCCAGTAGAATGGTAGGGGCCTCCTACGAGCAGTACTTC NA TRBJ2-7 TRBV19
CASQARGGTGGQPQHF TGTGCCAGTCAAGCCCGAGGGGGGACAGGGGGTCAGCCCCAGCACTTT TRBD1 TRBJ1-5 TRBV19
CSASPLYEQYF TGCAGTGCTAGTCCCCTCTACGAGCAGTACTTC NA TRBJ2-7 TRBV20-1
CASSSQGLSGGPRDTQYF TGTGCCAGCAGTTCCCAAGGCCTTAGCGGGGGGCCTCGAGATACGCAGTATTTT TRBD2 TRBJ2-3 TRBV7-2